The following is a T cell receptor beta chain sequence with its context. This CDR3 is 12 amino acids long. Between the trimmed V and J ends, which lost 1 base and 8 bases, there was a span of 8 bases. CDR1 is LNHNV, CDR2 YYDKDF, per germline (reference sequence). This sample stems from a study of shared T cell receptors in the human thymus. TCRdb keeps only in-frame clones here, not all; method: immunoSEQ multiplex PCR. The sample carries hundreds of thousands of clones, 88% recorded once. The same specimen was also included in a second study, on human thymus T cells. That investigation notes: Those donating were healthy Finnish infants in corrective surgery for congenital heart defects. Thymic resections from corrective heart surgery supplied the tissue. Within thymic and blood repertoires, V and J gene usage appeared to be biased.

This receptor was obtained from a boy in the first two years of life with a congenital heart defect. The gene calls are TRBV15 and TRBJ1-2; D may be TRBD1 (5 bases). Sequencing was carried out using thymocytes. The DNA of the CDR3 is TGTGCCACCAGCAGAGGGGGGGTCGGCTACACCTTC. Translation: CATSRGGVGYTF.